The table lists the clone carrying this TCR beta chain with a few counts. What it recognizes is unknown. Patients with chemo-refractory metastatic non-small-cell lung cancer received focal radiation plus CTLA-4 blockade with ipilimumab. Clones were read by immunoSEQ multiplex PCR, and TCRdb kept only the in-frame ones, dropping some. The repertoire includes tens of thousands of clones, approximately 80% of them detected once, and 16% sits in the top ten. The source of the sample is a study of radiotherapy plus CTLA-4 blockade in lung cancer. Looking at the study overall: Among enrolled patients, over 15% responded and about 34% achieved disease control. Study-wide results and caveats: TCR clones of tumor origin grew in blood after radiotherapy plus ipilimumab.

CDR1 is ENHRY and CDR2 is SYGVKD in the germline V gene. This CDR3 is built from 13 residues. V lost 7 bases and J lost 0, with 9 bases in between. The sequencing used peripheral blood, collected from a patient treated with radiotherapy plus ipilimumab. The J gene is TRBJ1-1, the V gene TRBV10-3; TRBD1 is a possible D gene (5 bases). This clonotype originated in a human donor with non-small cell lung cancer who had a complete response to radiotherapy plus ipilimumab. CDR3 DNA sequence: TGTGCCATCACGCAGGGTTTGAACACTGAAGCTTTCTTT. Encoded protein: CAITQGLNTEAFF.